Sequencing of this T cell receptor (beta chain) was carried out in a study of tumor and adjacent non-tumor tissue in lung cancer. This CDR3 comprises 14 residues. Germline-derived CDR1 and CDR2 are MNHNY and SVGAGI (reference sequence). Of note for this clonotype: At one end, the junction sequence differs from germline, possibly due to a read error.

TCRbeta libraries were built with three rounds of nested PCR, modified from ARM-PCR. TCRdb called the multiplex PCR reads again in MiXCR, with one record for every CDR3 protein. The table records 100,000 to 150,000 distinct CDR3 sequences, about 66% of them present only once. No cell sorting was done before RNA was extracted from the tissue. This sequence originates from a man between 25 and 39 years old with non-small cell lung cancer. V gene TRBV6-6 combines with J gene TRBJ1-2; D gene ambiguous. What was sequenced was lung tumor tissue. The CDR3 DNA sequence: TGTGACAGCAGTTCTCTGATAGTCGATAATGGCTACACCTTC. This sequence encodes CDSSSLIVDNGYTF.